These T cell receptor beta chains were read from a single sample in a study of blood T cell repertoires in COVID-19. Produced via immunoSEQ multiplex PCR; TCRdb's table is partial and in-frame only. The sample has about 43,000 clones, roughly nine tenths seen once. Sequencing used peripheral blood. These receptors all come from an elderly woman with active COVID-19. The CDR3 runs from the conserved cysteine through the conserved F or W. D genes are given only for firm matches. The listing skips clone size in some rows; elsewhere it reads once, few, many or a size class.

V,D,J,size,DNA,CDR3
TRBV15,TRBD1,TRBJ2-1,NA,TGTGCCACCAGCAGACGGGACAGCTCCTACAATGAGCAGTTCTTC,CATSRRDSSYNEQFF
TRBV4-3,NA,TRBJ2-1,NA,TGCGCCAGCAGCCAAGACGGTAACAGGCTAAATGAGCAGTTCTTC,CASSQDGNRLNEQFF
TRBV11-2,TRBD2,TRBJ2-5,NA,TGTGCCAGCAGCGTCAGAACCTCCTATAGCGGGGGGGTGGGAGAGACCCAGTACTTC,CASSVRTSYSGGVGETQYF
TRBV18,NA,TRBJ1-5,NA,TGTGCCAGCTCACCACAAACGGGTAATCAGCCCCAGCATTTT,CASSPQTGNQPQHF
TRBV9,NA,TRBJ1-1,NA,TGTGCCAGCAGCTCAAACAGGGAGAACACTGAAGCTTTCTTT,CASSSNRENTEAFF
TRBV28,NA,TRBJ1-1,NA,TGTGCCAGCAGTTTAACGAGGGGGATGATGAACACTGAAGCTTTCTTT,CASSLTRGMMNTEAFF
TRBV10-3,TRBD1,TRBJ1-3,NA,TGTGCCATCAGTTGGGACAGGGGAAATTCTGGAAACACCATATATTTT,CAISWDRGNSGNTIYF
TRBV5-1,NA,TRBJ2-7,NA,TGCGCCAGCAGCTTGACAGGGCACTACGAGCAGTACTTC,CASSLTGHYEQYF
TRBV7-2,NA,TRBJ2-1,few,TGTGCCAGCAGTCTTACTAGCCTCAATGAGCAGTTCTTC,CASSLTSLNEQFF
TRBV18,NA,TRBJ2-5,NA,TGTGCCAGCTCACCGGGCATCCAAGAGACCCAGTACTTC,CASSPGIQETQYF
TRBV18,TRBD1,TRBJ2-1,NA,TGTGCCAGCTCTCCAGGACAGGGGAGGCTCAATGAGCAGTTCTTC,CASSPGQGRLNEQFF
TRBV5-1,TRBD1,TRBJ1-1,NA,TGCGCCAGCAGCTTGGGACAGGGGTTGAACACTGAAGCTTTCTTT,CASSLGQGLNTEAFF
TRBV21-1,NA,TRBJ1-1,NA,TGTGCCAGCAGCAAAGCAGGACACAGGTATGGTGAAGCTTTCTTT,CASSKAGHRYGEAFF
TRBV7-2,TRBD1,TRBJ1-5,NA,TGTGCCAGCAGCCAGGGGGGAGGTCAGCCCCAGCATTTT,CASSQGGGQPQHF
TRBV7-6,TRBD1,TRBJ1-6,NA,TGTGCCAGCAGCTTAAGACAGGGGGATAATTCACCCCTCCACTTT,CASSLRQGDNSPLHF
TRBV6-2/TRBV6-3,NA,TRBJ1-5,NA,TGTGCCAGCAGTTACGGGGGGGGCCGGGGCAATCAGCCCCAGCATTTT,CASSYGGGRGNQPQHF
TRBV4-1,TRBD1,TRBJ2-2,NA,TGCGCCAGCAGCTGGGGGGGGACAGGGGAAGGATGGACCGGGGAGCTGTTTTTT,CASSWGGTGEGWTGELFF